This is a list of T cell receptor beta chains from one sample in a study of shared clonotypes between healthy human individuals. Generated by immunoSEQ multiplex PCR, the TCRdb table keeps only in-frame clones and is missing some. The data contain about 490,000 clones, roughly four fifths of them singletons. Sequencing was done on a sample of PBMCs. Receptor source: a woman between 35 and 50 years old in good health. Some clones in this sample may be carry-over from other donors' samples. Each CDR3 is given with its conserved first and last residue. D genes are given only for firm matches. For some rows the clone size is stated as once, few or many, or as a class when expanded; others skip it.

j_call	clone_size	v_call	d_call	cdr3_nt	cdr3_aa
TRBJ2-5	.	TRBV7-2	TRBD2	TGTGCCAGCAGCGGATCTAGCGGGAGGCCACAAGAGACCCAGTACTTC	CASSGSSGRPQETQYF
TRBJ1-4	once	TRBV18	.	TGTGCCAGCTCCCTAGTCGGACAGTCGGGTTCAACTAATGAAAAACTGTTTTTT	CASSLVGQSGSTNEKLFF
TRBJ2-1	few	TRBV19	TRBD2	TGTGCCAGTAGCCCTCGGCGGGAGACTAATGAGCAGTTCTTC	CASSPRRETNEQFF
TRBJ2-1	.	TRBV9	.	TGTGCCAGCAGCGTAGGGACTAACAATGAGCAGTTCTTC	CASSVGTNNEQFF
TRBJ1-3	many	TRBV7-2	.	TGTGCCAGCAGCCCACACATACAGAGCTCTGGAAACACCATATATTTT	CASSPHIQSSGNTIYF
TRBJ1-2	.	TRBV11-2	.	TGTGCCAGCAGCTTAGTAGGGGAGGCCTATGGCTACACCTTC	CASSLVGEAYGYTF
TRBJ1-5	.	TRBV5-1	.	TGCGCCAGCAGCTTGGGAGGGACTAGCAATCAGCCCCAGCATTTT	CASSLGGTSNQPQHF
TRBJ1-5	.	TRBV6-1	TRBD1	TGTGCCAGCAGTGAGGGACAGGGGGTCGGAAATCAGCCCCAGCATTTT	CASSEGQGVGNQPQHF
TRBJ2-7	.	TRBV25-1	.	TGTGCCAGCAGAGGCAGGCCCTACGAGCAGTACTTC	CASRGRPYEQYF
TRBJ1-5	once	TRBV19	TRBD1	TGTGCCAGTAGTAGGGGGACAGGGGAGACTCAGCCCCAGCATTTT	CASSRGTGETQPQHF
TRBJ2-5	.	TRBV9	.	TGTGCCAGCAGCGTAGAGCAGCAAGAGACCCAGTACTTC	CASSVEQQETQYF
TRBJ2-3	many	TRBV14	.	TGTGCCAGCAGCACCAGGACAGCTTGGACAGATACGCAGTATTTT	CASSTRTAWTDTQYF
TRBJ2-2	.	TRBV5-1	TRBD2	TGCGCCAGCAGCTCGACTAGCGCAAACACCGGGGAGCTGTTTTTT	CASSSTSANTGELFF
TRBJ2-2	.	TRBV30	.	TGTGCCTGGAGCTCGCTCCCGGGACAGAACACCGGGGAGCTGTTTTTT	CAWSSLPGQNTGELFF
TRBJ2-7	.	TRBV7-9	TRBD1	TGTGCCAGCAGCAAAGGACAGGGCGGCGGCTACGAGCAGTACTTC	CASSKGQGGGYEQYF
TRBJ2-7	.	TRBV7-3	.	TGTGCCAGCAGCTTACCCGAGGGAATGCAGTATTTC	CASSLPEGMQYF
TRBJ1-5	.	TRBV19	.	TGTGCCAGTAGTACGGAAGGTGGGACCCAGCATTTT	CASSTEGGTQHF
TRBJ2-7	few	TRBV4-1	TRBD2	TGCGCCAGCAGCCAAGGCCCTGCTAGCGGCCTCTACGAGCAGTACTTC	CASSQGPASGLYEQYF
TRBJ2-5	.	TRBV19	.	TGTGCCAGTAGTTCCGGGGAGACCCAGTACTTC	CASSSGETQYF
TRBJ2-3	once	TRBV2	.	TGTGCCAGCAGCCTCATGGCCGGAGAGGTGAATACGCAGTATTTT	CASSLMAGEVNTQYF
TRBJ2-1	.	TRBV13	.	TGTGCCAGCAGCGCCGCGTCCCTACACTCCTACAATGAGCAGTTCTTC	CASSAASLHSYNEQFF
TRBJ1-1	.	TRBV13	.	TGTGCCAGCAGCTTGGGAGGTCTGAGAGGGCACACTGAAGCTTTCTTT	CASSLGGLRGHTEAFF
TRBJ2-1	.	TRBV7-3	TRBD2	TGTGCCAGCAGAAATGAAGTAGCGGGAGAGAATGAGCAGTTCTTC	CASRNEVAGENEQFF
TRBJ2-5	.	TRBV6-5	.	TGTGCCAGCAGTGAAGACTGGCAGACCCAGTACTTC	CASSEDWQTQYF
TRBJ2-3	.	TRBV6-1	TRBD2	TGTGCCAGCAGTGAAGTGCTAGCGGGAGGTGGGAACACAGATACGCAGTATTTT	CASSEVLAGGGNTDTQYF
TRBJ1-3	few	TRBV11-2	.	TGTGCCAGCAGTCCAGGGAGCTCTGGAAACACCATATATTTT	CASSPGSSGNTIYF
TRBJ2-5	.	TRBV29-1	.	TGCAGCGTTGAAGAAACAGCCCAAGAGACCCAGTACTTC	CSVEETAQETQYF
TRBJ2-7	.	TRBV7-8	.	TGTGCCAGCAGCTTAGAAAGTCATCAGCAGTACTTC	CASSLESHQQYF
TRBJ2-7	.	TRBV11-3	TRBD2	TGTGCCAGCAGCTTAGTGGTAGCGGGAGCTGGCGAGCAGTACTTC	CASSLVVAGAGEQYF
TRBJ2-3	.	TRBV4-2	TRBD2	TGTGCCAGCAGCAGGAGGGAGGGCCGAGCGGGCACAGATACGCAGTATTTT	CASSRREGRAGTDTQYF
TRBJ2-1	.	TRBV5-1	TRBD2	TGCGCCAGCAGCTTGGGCGGGAGGGCCTACAATGAGCAGTTCTTC	CASSLGGRAYNEQFF
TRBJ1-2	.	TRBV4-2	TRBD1	TGTGCCAGCAGCCCCCGGACAGGGGGAGGTATAGGCTACACCTTC	CASSPRTGGGIGYTF
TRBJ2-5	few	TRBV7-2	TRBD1	TGTGCCAGCAGCCTTTTCTGGACAGGGGCAGGAGAGACCCAGTACTTC	CASSLFWTGAGETQYF
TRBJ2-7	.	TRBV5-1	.	TGCGCCAGCAGCTGGGGCGGATATACGTCCTACGAGCAGTACTTC	CASSWGGYTSYEQYF
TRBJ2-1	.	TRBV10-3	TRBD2	TGTGCCATCAGTGAAAGGCAAGCGGGGGCTAACAATGAGCAGTTCTTC	CAISERQAGANNEQFF
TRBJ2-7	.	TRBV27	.	TGTGCCAGCAGTTTAGTGGGCGGGGCGTCTATCGAGCAGTACTTC	CASSLVGGASIEQYF
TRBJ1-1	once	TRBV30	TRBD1	TGTGCCTGGAGTGTACAGGGACAGGGGACTGAAGCTTTCTTT	CAWSVQGQGTEAFF
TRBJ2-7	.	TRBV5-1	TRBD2	TGCGCCAGCAGCGCGAGCGGGGGGCCCTACGAGCAGTACTTC	CASSASGGPYEQYF
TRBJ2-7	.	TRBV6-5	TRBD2	TGTGCCACACCCGGGGCTAGCGGGAGGTCCTACGAGCAGTACTTC	CATPGASGRSYEQYF
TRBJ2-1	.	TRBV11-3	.	TGTGCCAGCAGCTTAGGGCTGTCTCCCTACAATGAGCAGTTCTTC	CASSLGLSPYNEQFF
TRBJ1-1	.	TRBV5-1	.	TGCGCCAGCAGCTTATCGGGGGCGGTAAACACTGAAGCTTTCTTT	CASSLSGAVNTEAFF
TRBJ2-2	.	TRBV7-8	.	TGTGCCAGCACCCCCTCAACCGGGGAGCTGTTTTTT	CASTPSTGELFF